This T cell receptor beta chain stems from a study of early T cells in non-severe SARS-CoV-2 infection. As for the study in general: Investigators sequenced bulk RNA drawn from unsorted whole blood, and chains remained unpaired. Study-wide findings and caveats: VDJdb-based matching was biased toward anti-spike CD8 responses and missed private and CD4 specificities.

In this sample, this clonotype turned up a few times. Antigen unknown. V was pared by 3 bases and J by 1 base, with 14 bases between. Germline-derived CDR1 and CDR2 are KGHSH and LQKENI. The CDR3 has 16 amino acids. TCRdb re-called the 5' RACE reads with MiXCR, one entry per CDR3 protein. Of around 80,000 distinct CDR3 sequences in the sample, 11% were seen once. The starting material was whole blood, obtained at baseline. The TCR was taken from an adult who was a healthcare worker with PCR-confirmed SARS-CoV-2 infection or an uninfected control (not recorded which). V gene TRBV18 combines with J gene TRBJ2-3; tentative D call: TRBD1 (5 bases). DNA of the CDR3: TGTGCCAGCTCACCCCGGAAGGGGCTCCGCACAGATACGCAGTATTTT. It translates to CASSPRKGLRTDTQYF.